The 31 T cell receptor beta chains given below trace back to one sample, sequenced in a study of cytomegalovirus exposure and HLA in healthy donors. PCR involved 60 Vbeta and 13 Jbeta primers. Method: immunoSEQ multiplex PCR; TCRdb's copy keeps in-frame clones and lacks some. Among 100,000 or so clones, under 85% were seen once, and the ten largest hold about 5.9%. Source material: PBMCs. Receptors originate from a man aged 18 to 30 in good health and CMV-seronegative.

CDR3 residues: CASSPTGGSYEQYF. The CDR3 DNA sequence: TGTGCCAGTAGCCCGACAGGGGGCTCTTACGAGCAGTACTTC. The rearrangement uses TRBV19 and TRBJ2-7; TRBD1 matches 10 bases. The length of the CDR3 is 14 residues. The V segment lost 6 bases and the J segment 4 bases; nucleotides outside the gene matches: 6. Germline V gene lookup returns CDR1 LNHDA and CDR2 SQIVND (reference sequence).

This chain connects TRBV11-3 to TRBJ1-1; a possible D gene is TRBD1 (5 bases). The ends were cut back, 0 bases at V and 4 bases at J, with 6 bases in the middle. The CDR3 extends over 13 amino acids. In germline, CDR1 is SGHNT, CDR2 YENEEA. The CDR3 DNA follows: TGTGCCAGCAGCTTAGAAAGGGGCACTGAAGCTTTCTTT. Amino acids: CASSLERGTEAFF.

The V gene is TRBV28, the J gene TRBJ2-7; the D gene is possibly TRBD1 (5 bases). CDR1 is MDHEN, CDR2 SYDVKM, per germline. V gave up 7 bases and J gave up 6 bases, with 19 bases separating them. This CDR3 has 14 amino acids. CDR3 residues: CASTSSTVTGEQYF. The CDR3 coding sequence is TGTGCCAGCACCTCATCGACAGTTACGGGCGAGCAGTACTTC.

Regarding this clone: This sequence is one base from a far larger clone and is likely a read error. In the same sample, other DNA sequences code for this CDR3. The CDR3 sequence is CASSQGGGEETQYF. The DNA of the CDR3 is TGTGCCAGCAGCCAAGGTGGGGGGGAAGAGACCCAGTACTTC. This sequence joins TRBV11-2 and TRBJ2-5, with 7 bases matching TRBD2. This CDR3 comprises 14 residues. Germline CDR1 SGHAT, CDR2 FQNNGV. Trimming took 5 bases from V and 3 from J; bases not matched to a gene: 6.

The rearrangement joins TRBV28 to TRBJ1-4; no definite D call. CDR1 is MDHEN, CDR2 SYDVKM, per germline. The CDR3 spans 14 residues. Trimming shortened V by 8 bases and J by 3 bases, and 13 bases separated the two germline ends. CDR3 protein: CASSAPPANEKLFF. The CDR3 DNA reads TGTGCCAGCTCTGCCCCCCCAGCTAATGAAAAACTGTTTTTT.

V and J are TRBV29-1 and TRBJ2-7; possible D gene TRBD1, 6 bases. V lost 1 base and J lost 6, with 13 bases in between. Germline-derived CDR1 and CDR2 are SQVTM and ANQGSEA. The CDR3 has 13 amino acids. CDR3 nucleotides: TGCAGCGTTGAAGTTCGCAGGGGCAGCGAGCAGTACTTC. As protein: CSVEVRRGSEQYF.

This chain connects TRBV19 to TRBJ2-1; 9 bases fit TRBD1. V trimming: 3 bases; J trimming: 7 bases; junction bases outside the gene matches: 7. Germline assignment: CDR1 LNHDA and CDR2 SQIVND (reference sequence). This CDR3 contains 15 residues. CDR3 in amino acids: CASSIVQGAANEQFF. The DNA of the CDR3 is TGTGCCAGTAGTATTGTACAGGGGGCGGCTAATGAGCAGTTCTTC. The full variable domain, rest sourced from reference TRBV19 and TRBJ2-1, is DGGITQSPKYLFRKEGQNVTLSCEQNLNHDAMYWYRQDPGQGLRLIYYSQIVNDFQKGDIAEGYSVSREKKESFPLTVTSAQKNPTAFYLCASSIVQGAANEQFFGPGTRLTVL.

The chain recombines TRBV5-1 with TRBJ2-7, with D perhaps TRBD2 (5 bases). The CDR3 length is 13 residues. Trimming left V 7 bases short and J 4 bases short, with 15 bases between. Germline V gene sequence: CDR1 SGHRS, CDR2 YFSETQ. As DNA, the CDR3 is TGCGCCAGCCGAGCCTTGGGAGTTTACGAGCAGTACTTC. Its translation: CASRALGVYEQYF.

This sequence joins TRBV30 and TRBJ2-1; D call uncertain. Germline-derived CDR1 and CDR2 are GTSNPN and SVGIG (reference sequence). CDR3 length: 15 amino acids. V lost 2 bases, J lost 0 bases, and 11 bases lay in between. CDR3 DNA sequence: TGTGCCTGGAGTCCCCTAGAGGTCTCCTACAATGAGCAGTTCTTC. It yields the protein CAWSPLEVSYNEQFF.

The genes are TRBV25-1 and TRBJ1-4, with D tentatively TRBD1 (5 bases). Trimming cost V 0 bases and J 7 bases, with 12 bases left between them. Looked up from germline, CDR1 is MGHDK and CDR2 is SYGVNS. The CDR3 spans 15 residues. This CDR3 is CASSEYGGASEKLFF. The CDR3 DNA sequence: TGTGCCAGCAGTGAATATGGTGGGGCTAGTGAAAAACTGTTTTTT.

On this clone itself: The junction departs from germline at one end; a sequencing error may be responsible. This chain uses TRBV9 with TRBJ2-1; maybe TRBD2 (6 bases). The CDR3 consists of 13 residues. Germline CDR1 is SGDLS and CDR2 is YYNGEE. The CDR3 DNA sequence: TGTGCGAGCAACAGGCGGGAATACAATGAGCAGTTCTTC. It specifies CASNRREYNEQFF.

The rearrangement links TRBV6-6 to TRBJ1-4; 10 nucleotides agree with TRBD1. Germline CDR1 MNHNY, CDR2 SVGAGI (reference sequence). This CDR3 is built from 16 residues. The ends lost 5 bases at V and 6 bases at J; junction bases unmatched: 9. The CDR3 protein is CASSTQAGTGDEKLFF. The CDR3 nucleotides read TGTGCCAGCAGTACCCAAGCCGGGACAGGGGATGAAAAACTGTTTTTT.

The rearrangement joins TRBV9 to TRBJ2-2, with 10 bases matching TRBD2. Per the germline V gene, CDR1 is SGDLS and CDR2 is YYNGEE. CDR3 length: 18 residues. After removal of 0 bases from V and 7 bases from J, the junction contained 12 bases not matched to a gene. CDR3 sequence: CASSVGSSGSGIGGELFF. DNA for the CDR3: TGTGCCAGCAGCGTAGGTTCTAGCGGGAGTGGAATCGGCGGGGAGCTGTTTTTT. Variable domain in full (rest from reference TRBV9 and TRBJ2-2): DSGVTQTPKHLITATGQRVTLRCSPRSGDLSVYWYQQSLDQGLQFLIQYYNGEERAKGNILERFSAQQFPDLHSELNLSSLELGDSALYFCASSVGSSGSGIGGELFFGEGSRLTVL.

This rearrangement joins TRBV7-9 to TRBJ1-1; TRBD1 agrees at 9 bases. The CDR3 contains 14 residues. The J segment lost 5 bases and the V segment lost 7 bases, leaving 8 bases of the junction unmatched. Germline V gene lookup returns CDR1 SEHNR and CDR2 FQNEAQ (reference sequence). The CDR3 region is CASIEQGAWTEAFF. In DNA, the CDR3 is TGTGCCAGCATCGAACAGGGGGCGTGGACTGAAGCTTTCTTT.

The rearrangement links TRBV5-1 to TRBJ2-7; unclear D gene. Trimming left V 0 bases short and J 4 bases short, with 11 bases between. CDR1 is SGHRS and CDR2 is YFSETQ in the germline V gene. This CDR3 is 14 amino acids long. The CDR3 DNA reads as TGCGCCAGCAGCTTGGGGGTCGGCGGTTACGAGCAGTACTTC. It specifies CASSLGVGGYEQYF.

The chain employs TRBV5-4 and TRBJ2-7; 8 bases are a match to TRBD1. Germline CDR1 SGHNT, CDR2 YYREEE (reference sequence). The CDR3 is 13 residues long. The junction had 7 bases not matched to a gene; V was cut back by 9 bases and J by 2 bases. The CDR3 region is CAISDRETYEQYF. CDR3 coding DNA: TGTGCCATTTCGGACAGGGAAACCTACGAGCAGTACTTC. The full variable domain, its missing parts supplied by reference TRBV5-4 and TRBJ2-7, is ETGVTQSPTHLIKTRGQQVTLRCSSQSGHNTVSWYQQALGQGPQFIFQYYREEENGRGNFPPRFSGLQFPNYSSELNVNALELDDSALYLCAISDRETYEQYFGPGTRLTVT.

This clone was seen a handful of times. The chain joins TRBV29-1 to TRBJ2-7; D perhaps matches TRBD1 (6 bases). Germline assignment: CDR1 SQVTM and CDR2 ANQGSEA. The CDR3 sequence is 14 residues long. Between the trimmed V and J ends, which lost 4 bases and 3 bases, there was a span of 16 bases. DNA for the CDR3: TGCAGCGTTGCAAACCTGGGACACTACTACGAGCAGTACTTC. Its protein is CSVANLGHYYEQYF.

Only a few counts were recorded for this clone. The chain carries TRBV7-6 and TRBJ2-2, with 7 bases aligning to TRBD1. The CDR3 contains 16 residues. V shed 5 bases and J 2 bases; nucleotides not matched to a gene: 8. The germline V gene encodes CDR1 SGHVS and CDR2 FNYEAQ. The DNA of the CDR3 is TGTGCCAGCAGCCACCTGGGACAGCTAAACACCGGGGAGCTGTTTTTT. Translating it yields CASSHLGQLNTGELFF.

The chain carries TRBV28 and TRBJ1-2, with a possible D match to TRBD1 (6 bases). Germline assignment: CDR1 MDHEN and CDR2 SYDVKM. Trimming pared 4 bases from V and 7 bases from J, leaving 25 bases between. This CDR3 has 17 amino acids. CDR3 DNA sequence: TGTGCCAGCAGTTCCGGCCTGGGGGGGGCGAAGGGAAGTGGCTACACCTTC. It specifies CASSSGLGGAKGSGYTF.

The chain links TRBV4-1 to TRBJ1-2; 7 bases agree with TRBD1. V lost 0 bases, J lost 4 bases, and 8 bases stayed unmatched. The CDR3 is 16 amino acids. Germline V gene data show CDR1 as MGHRA and CDR2 as YSYEKL. The CDR3 nucleotides are TGCGCCAGCAGCCAAGAATTTTACAGGGGCGGCTATGGCTACACCTTC. The encoded protein is CASSQEFYRGGYGYTF.

This chain links TRBV10-1 with TRBJ2-7; 7 nucleotides match TRBD1. Germline-derived CDR1 and CDR2 are WNHNN and SYGVQD (reference sequence). Germline trimming cut 6 bases from V and 3 bases from J; bases unmatched to any gene: 8. The CDR3 totals 14 residues. The CDR3 nucleotides are TGCGCCAGCAGCTCCGGGACAGTGGGCTACGAGCAGTACTTC. Translating it yields CASSSGTVGYEQYF.

The rearrangement uses TRBV7-6 and TRBJ2-3; 7 nucleotides align to TRBD2. Germline V gene data show CDR1 as SGHVS and CDR2 as FNYEAQ. V gave up 3 bases and J gave up 1 base; unmatched junction bases: 4. The CDR3 totals 15 residues. CDR3 nucleotides: TGTGCCAGCAGCTTGGGGGGGACCCGCACAGATACGCAGTATTTT. It is translated as CASSLGGTRTDTQYF.

This clone was seen more than once but under ten times. V is TRBV10-2 and J is TRBJ2-2; 8 nucleotides line up with TRBD2. V lost 7 bases to trimming and J lost 5 bases; unmatched junction nucleotides: 12. CDR1 is WSHSY, CDR2 SAAADI, per germline. The CDR3 totals 16 residues. The CDR3 loop reads CASNLAGGGGTGELFF. DNA for the CDR3: TGCGCCAGCAATCTGGCGGGGGGTGGGGGAACCGGGGAGCTGTTTTTT.

V usage is TRBV5-4 and J usage is TRBJ2-2; D is perhaps TRBD2 (6 bases). V gave up 0 bases and J gave up 4 bases, with 13 bases separating them. The CDR3 contains 16 residues. Germline-derived CDR1 and CDR2 are SGHNT and YYREEE (reference sequence). The CDR3 protein is CASSLGSHGGTGELFF. In DNA form, the CDR3 reads TGTGCCAGCAGCTTGGGTTCCCACGGGGGCACCGGGGAGCTGTTTTTT. Using reference TRBV5-4 and TRBJ2-2 for the parts outside the CDR3, the full variable domain is ETGVTQSPTHLIKTRGQQVTLRCSSQSGHNTVSWYQQALGQGPQFIFQYYREEENGRGNFPPRFSGLQFPNYSSELNVNALELDDSALYLCASSLGSHGGTGELFFGEGSRLTVL.

This clone has just a few counts. V usage is TRBV5-1 and J usage is TRBJ2-7, with 9 bases matching TRBD2. This CDR3 contains 15 residues. Germline V CDR1 and CDR2: SGHRS, YFSETQ. After removal of 4 bases from V and 1 base from J, the junction contained 6 bases not matched to a gene. The CDR3 loop reads CASSIGTSSSYEQYF. CDR3 coding DNA: TGCGCCAGCAGCATAGGGACTAGCAGTTCCTACGAGCAGTACTTC.

The chain employs TRBV4-3 and TRBJ2-5; D is undetermined. Gene TRBJ2-7 matches the end of the DNA better, so the J call may be wrong. Germline V gene lookup returns CDR1 LGHNA and CDR2 YSLEER. The CDR3 totals 14 residues. In nucleotides, the CDR3 is TGCGCCAGCAGCCAAGAATACGGTCCCTACGAGCAGTACTTC. Its protein product is CASSQEYGPYEQYF.

The chain combines TRBV5-5 with TRBJ2-1; 7 bases map to TRBD2. The CDR3 is made up of 15 amino acids. Germline V lookup: CDR1 SGHKS, CDR2 YYEKEE (reference sequence). Trimming removed 4 bases from V and 9 bases from J; junction bases left unmatched: 13. CDR3 residues: CASSLPAGTGGEQFF. The CDR3 bases are TGTGCCAGCAGCCTCCCAGCGGGGACGGGCGGTGAGCAGTTCTTC.

The chain couples TRBV7-9 to TRBJ2-7; D is possibly TRBD2 (6 bases). Looked up from germline, CDR1 is SEHNR and CDR2 is FQNEAQ (reference sequence). The CDR3 totals 16 residues. V was trimmed by 5 bases and J by 5 bases, leaving 22 bases between them. Written as DNA, the CDR3 is TGTGCCAGCAGCCCAGGTTGGGGCGGGTCGGGAGACGAGCAGTACTTC. Residues: CASSPGWGGSGDEQYF. Full variable domain (missing parts from reference TRBV7-9 and TRBJ2-7): DTGVSQNPRHKITKRGQNVTFRCDPISEHNRLYWYRQTLGQGPEFLTYFQNEAQLEKSRLLSDRFSAERPKGSFSTLEIQRTEQGDSAMYLCASSPGWGGSGDEQYFGPGTRLTVT.

This chain joins TRBV5-1 and TRBJ2-2; a possible D gene is TRBD1 (6 bases). CDR3 length: 16 amino acids. CDR1 is SGHRS, CDR2 YFSETQ, per germline. V was trimmed by 3 bases and J by 3 bases, leaving 15 bases between them. The CDR3 region has the DNA TGCGCCAGCAGCTCGAAATACAGGGTATACACCGGGGAGCTGTTTTTT. Translation: CASSSKYRVYTGELFF. Combining the CDR3 with reference TRBV5-1 and TRBJ2-2 gives the whole variable domain KAGVTQTPRYLIKTRGQQVTLSCSPISGHRSVSWYQQTPGQGLQFLFEYFSETQRNKGNFPGRFSGRQFSNSRSEMNVSTLELGDSALYLCASSSKYRVYTGELFFGEGSRLTVL.

This rearrangement joins TRBV6-5 to TRBJ2-7, with D possibly matching TRBD2 (5 bases). V was trimmed by 4 bases and J by 2 bases, leaving 9 bases between them. Germline loops: CDR1 MNHEY, CDR2 SVGAGI. The CDR3 runs 13 residues. In DNA form, the CDR3 reads TGTGCCAGCAGTTTAACCGGGACCTACGAGCAGTACTTC. It codes for CASSLTGTYEQYF.

The genes are TRBV10-2 and TRBJ2-7; D is undetermined. The CDR3 covers 15 residues. Trimming took 2 bases from V and 0 from J, leaving 11 bases between them. CDR1 is WSHSY, CDR2 SAAADI, per germline. The CDR3 is CASSEVGPSSYEQYF. The CDR3 nucleotides are TGCGCCAGCAGTGAGGTGGGCCCGAGCTCCTACGAGCAGTACTTC.